This T cell receptor beta chain derives from a study of blood T cell repertoires in COVID-19 (dated by TCRdb to about 2020). Describing the broader study: The collaborator samples originated in the United States, Italy and Spain and spanned the acute and convalescent phases of COVID-19. The material from the prospective study consisted of cDNA or gDNA derived from T cells, B-cell-depleted T cells, or PBMCs. The dataset comprised deeply sampled blood TCRbeta repertoires from subjects exposed to, actively infected with, or recovered from COVID-19. The repertoires were released in a freely available public database intended as a resource for research on the immune response to SARS-CoV-2. Samples came from the ongoing ImmuneRACE study (first 160 participants) plus 1,254 subjects from 6 global collaborators. Nearly every sample came with metadata listing a de-identified subject ID, COVID-19 status, age in years and sex. Where available, HLA class I and class II types were taken from metadata supplied by the sample provider and were not determined by assay-based typing.

What the authors observed across the whole study: Clinical and demographic metadata were provided uncurated, with the amount varying by source and participant.

The germline ends are 12 bases apart after V is trimmed by 1 base and J by 2 bases. Including cysteine and phenylalanine, the CDR3 has 16 amino acids. Of the read, only the CDR3 DNA is kept; its 48 bases are in frame from base 1. For CDR1 and CDR2, the germline V gene lists SGHRS and YFSETQ. TCRbeta CDR3 regions were amplified from genomic DNA by means of the immunoSEQ Assay, a bias-controlled multiplex PCR. The study's processing was this. The number of nucleated cells in each sample was estimated from the amplification of reference gene primers within the assay. Sequence reads were collapsed and filtered to measure the absolute abundance of every unique TCRbeta CDR3 rearrangement. For each sample, productive Simpson clonality was calculated by taking the square root of Simpson's diversity index across productive rearrangements. TCRdb obtained this table from immuneACCESS and retained in-frame rearrangements with V and J assigned. These tables miss some clones; where compared with another copy, unresolved V genes account for less than half of the shortfall, and the remainder is unexplained. That table furnishes V, J and clone size, whereas the DNA furnished D and trimming. Across this sample there are 250,000 to 300,000 clones, with about 86% seen only once. Clones ranked in the top ten supply about 5.7% of the sample.

This clone was counted a few times. No antigen is known for it. Base qualities are not recorded, but no much larger clone differs from it by a single base. Collaborating institutions collected whole blood in K2EDTA tubes following their own protocols. For TCRbeta analysis, collaborators shipped samples as frozen whole blood, isolated PBMCs, or DNA extracted from either of those sample types. The clonotype originates from a man aged 80 or over with acute or convalescent COVID-19. The specimen sequenced was peripheral blood. The chain employs TRBV5-1 and TRBJ2-2; a weak D assignment points to TRBD2 (5 bases agree). Read as DNA, the sequence is TGCGCCAGCAGCTTGACCGGCCCTAGCAACACCGGGGAGCTGTTTTTT. Its coded protein is CASSLTGPSNTGELFF.